This T cell receptor beta chain derives from a study of somatic mutations in cytotoxic T cells in rheumatoid arthritis (dated 2017 in TCRdb). As for the study more broadly: A FACSAria II or Sony SH800 was used to flow-sort some V beta antibody-stained T-cell populations at nearly 100% purity, and TCRB sequencing was also done on sorted V beta1+ cells. Whether expanded CD8+ T-cell clones in untreated, newly diagnosed rheumatoid arthritis carry somatic mutations was the study question, and clonality was characterized with TCRB deep sequencing. A total of roughly 60 rheumatoid arthritis patients and about 21 healthy controls underwent TCRB deep sequencing. Median age was essentially the same in the patient group and the control group.

Genomic DNA underwent TCRB CDR3 sequencing using the immunoSEQ assay. The paper's data handling went like this. The analyses included only productive TCRB rearrangements. Defining a clone by its unique TCRB CDR3 sequence, the study calculated clonality as a productive clonality index derived from Shannon entropy. The template counts of each clone relative to the total templates per sample were used to calculate repertoire overlap between two samples. Flow cytometry-measured V-gene usage correlated with V-gene usage from TCRB sequencing, with a Spearman r of less than 0.65. TCRdb's version of the immuneACCESS table is confined to in-frame rearrangements and falls short of the full clone set. An unresolved V gene accounts for under half of the shortfall where checked; the remainder is of unknown origin. D and trimming were read from the DNA, whereas the V and J calls and clone size are those reported in that table. Here the sample has 12,000 or so clones; roughly 70% occur a single time. The top ten clones comprise about 9.3% of the sample.

The CDR3 runs 15 residues from the cysteine to the phenylalanine. The CDR3 DNA has 45 bases and is translated from base 1. The germline V gene (reference sequence) yields GTSNPN for CDR1 and SVGIG for CDR2. Trimming leaves V shorter by 0 bases and J shorter by 11 bases, with the junction holding 14 bases beyond the gene matches. The investigation overall reported the following: CD8+ clonality increased with age in patients (Spearman r of about 0.49) but not in healthy controls. The expanded CD8+ clones had unknown antigen targets, and not appearing in virus-specific databases did not rule out that they were virus-specific. There was no significant difference in CD8+ T-cell clonality between rheumatoid arthritis patients and age-matched healthy controls. In about an eighth of the roughly 65 patients, more than 20% of CD8+ cells belonged to the largest CD8+ clone, while several identical CD8+ TCRB sequences were shared between blood and synovial fluid. The slight underrepresentation of TRBV07 in patients was not corrected for multiple comparisons.

Buffy coats from some 21 blood donors served as healthy controls, a group that was around 60% female with a median age of roughly 61 years (range about 21-75). CD4+ and CD8+ cells were isolated by positive magnetic bead selection on an AutoMACS, and purity was checked by flow cytometry. Ficoll-Paque PLUS density gradient separation was used to isolate peripheral blood mononuclear cells. Using Nucleospin Tissue or Tissue XS kits, DNA was extracted from CD4-enriched, CD8-enriched or PBMC samples, with quantification by a Qubit 2.0 fluorometer. Worth noting for this clone: It lacks a known antigen. No base qualities exist here, and no much larger clone lies one base off it.

In this chain, TRBV30 is recombined with TRBJ2-5; 8 central nucleotides agree with TRBD2. The sample was CD8+ T cells sorted from blood. This receptor was taken from a man in his 70s in good health. CDR3 sequence: CAWSVRSGRTGEQYF. The DNA sequence follows: TGTGCCTGGAGTGTACGGAGCGGGAGAACGGGGGAGCAGTACTTC. With the rest looked up from the reference TRBV30 and TRBJ2-5 genes rather than sequenced, the full variable domain is SQTIHQWPATLVQPVGSPLSLECTVEGTSNPNLYWYRQAAGRGLQLLFYSVGIGQISSEVPQNLSASRPQDRQFILSSKKLLLSDSGFYLCAWSVRSGRTGEQYFGPGTRLLVL.